This T cell receptor (beta chain) was sequenced during a study of cytomegalovirus exposure and HLA in healthy donors. TCRdb's table, derived via immunoSEQ multiplex PCR, lists solely in-frame clones and lacks some. The sample lists 150,000 to 200,000 clones, 84% occurring once. V lost 2 bases to trimming and J lost 3 bases, with 5 bases between them. The germline gives CDR1 SGHVS, CDR2 FNYEAQ. This CDR3 is built from 13 residues. The sequenced material came from PBMCs. The rearrangement links TRBV7-6 to TRBJ1-3; unclear D gene. This clonotype was sampled from a man aged 25-40 years in good health and CMV-seropositive. The CDR3 here is CASSLQVGNTIYF. The CDR3, as DNA: TGTGCCAGCAGCTTACAGGTTGGAAACACCATATATTTT.